Given below is one TCR beta chain in context. Its antigen remains unidentified. These data come from a study of T cells in localized non-small cell lung cancer. General study findings and limits: Sequencing, confined to only one tumor region, leaves heterogeneity possible. Tumor trailed uninvolved adjacent lung in T cell clonality, which peaked there. Median detection of top 100 tumor clones in adjacent lung was 55 to 60 clones.

Using immunoSEQ multiplex PCR, the repertoire was profiled, and TCRdb retains in-frame clones only, with some absent. The table shows about 21,000 clones, with 70% to 90% occurring only once. This CDR3 is 14 amino acids long. Trimming removed 4 bases at V and 8 bases at J, with 16 bases between. Looked up from germline, CDR1 is SGHNT and CDR2 is YYREEE (reference sequence). The TCR was taken from a male donor aged 60 or over with stage II lung adenocarcinoma. V is TRBV5-4 and J is TRBJ2-1; tentatively, D is TRBD2 (6 bases). The sample here was peripheral blood mononuclear cells, taken before any cancer treatment. The CDR3 DNA sequence: TGTGCCAGCAGCCAGACTAGGACGGACCATGAGCAGTTCTTC. Protein product: CASSQTRTDHEQFF.